The 27 T cell receptor beta chains in this list originate from one sample, sequenced in a study of blood T cells in healthy people across ages. Sample-barcoded 5' priming and a J-beta primer mix drove a second PCR of about 6 to 12 cycles. TCRdb itself ran the 5' RACE reads through MiXCR, one entry per CDR3 protein. The table shows 700,000 to 1,000,000 distinct CDR3 sequences, with around 45% occurring only once. The specimen was blood. The receptors originated from a man aged 55 to 70 in good health.

The J gene is TRBJ1-5, the V gene TRBV7-9, with TRBD1 as a possible D gene (6 bases). The V end was cut by 4 bases, the J end by 5 bases, with 9 bases between. This CDR3 spans 13 amino acids. Germline values: CDR1 SEHNR, CDR2 FQNEAQ (reference sequence). Here the CDR3 DNA reads TGTGCCAGCAGCTGGACAGAGGATCAGCCCCAGCATTTT. Amino acid sequence: CASSWTEDQPQHF.

The chain couples TRBV6-2 or TRBV6-3 to TRBJ1-2; possible D gene TRBD1, 6 bases. Germline CDR1 is MNHEY and CDR2 is SVGEGT. This CDR3 is built from 14 residues. Trimming stripped 7 bases from V and 4 bases from J, with 16 bases between. The chain's CDR3 is CASTRTETIYGYTF. DNA for the CDR3: TGTGCCAGCACTCGGACAGAAACGATCTATGGCTACACCTTC.

This clonotype has only a few counts. The chain links TRBV12-3 or TRBV12-4 to TRBJ2-3; D might be TRBD2 (5 bases). V was clipped by 3 bases and J by 1 base, with 11 bases between them. CDR3 size: 15 residues. The CDR3 DNA sequence: TGTGCCAGCAGTTTGGGGAGCCGGGGCACAGATACGCAGTATTTT. Amino acid sequence: CASSLGSRGTDTQYF.

The V call is TRBV20-1, the J call TRBJ2-5, with D perhaps matching TRBD2 (5 bases). The tail of the sequence fits TRBJ2-7 better, so the J call may be wrong. CDR3 length: 12 residues. Germline CDR1 is DFQATT and CDR2 is SNEGSKA (reference sequence). The CDR3 coding sequence is TGCAGTGCTACGGGGTCTATCGACGAGCAGTACTTC. Its protein product is CSATGSIDEQYF.

This clonotype occurred a few times. This rearrangement joins TRBV20-1 to TRBJ1-2; 7 bases line up with TRBD1. V lost 5 bases, J lost 4 bases, and 7 bases stayed unmatched. The length of the CDR3 is 13 residues. From germline, CDR1 is DFQATT and CDR2 SNEGSKA (reference sequence). CDR3 coding DNA: TGCAGTGCTCAAGACAGGGCAAGCTATGGCTACACCTTC. It codes for CSAQDRASYGYTF.

A remark on this clonotype: The junction shows a germline mismatch at one end, possibly a read error. The chain employs TRBV6-2 or TRBV6-3 and TRBJ2-1; D is ambiguous. The CDR3 has 15 amino acids. CDR1 MNHEY and CDR2 SVGEGT come from the germline V gene. The CDR3 sequence: CASSYSRHGPPERFF. The CDR3 DNA follows: TGTGCCAGCAGTTACAGTAGACACGGCCCTCCTGAGCGGTTCTTC.

As to this clonotype: A much larger clone lies one base from this, so it may be a read error. The chain carries TRBV24-1 and TRBJ2-2; 7 bases agree with TRBD1. The CDR3 extends over 14 amino acids. The germline CDR1 and CDR2 sequences are KGHDR and SFDVKD. The CDR3 coding sequence is TGTGCCACCAGTACAAAACAGGGGTACGGGGAGCTGTCTTTT. Amino acids: CATSTKQGYGELSF.

This clonotype was picked up a small number of times. The rearrangement uses TRBV7-2 and TRBJ2-6; D remains ambiguous. The V gene lost 5 bases and the J gene lost 3 bases, with 14 bases spanning the gap. Germline CDR1 is SGHTA and CDR2 is FQGNSA. This CDR3 comprises 16 residues. In DNA, the CDR3 is TGTGCCAGCAGCCTTAATCTGGGCGTTGGGGCCAACGTCCTGACTTTC. This encodes CASSLNLGVGANVLTF.

This clonotype was detected only a few times. The rearrangement links TRBV4-3 to TRBJ2-5; TRBD1 agrees at 8 bases. Germline lookup yields CDR1 LGHNA and CDR2 YSLEER. The CDR3 is 16 residues long. Germline trimming cut 4 bases from V and 5 bases from J; bases unmatched to any gene: 12. The CDR3 DNA is TGCGCCAGCAGCCTATCCAAGACAGGGGCGGGGGAGACCCAGTACTTC. The encoded protein is CASSLSKTGAGETQYF.

CDR3 sequence: CASSQGKRGGRGEQFF. CDR3 coding DNA: TGCGCCAGCAGCCAGGGTAAGCGGGGGGGCCGTGGGGAGCAGTTCTTC. The V and J genes are TRBV4-3 and TRBJ2-1; TRBD2 matches 10 bases. There are 16 residues in the CDR3. Trimming took 3 bases from V and 10 from J; bases not matched to a gene: 12. Germline V gene sequence: CDR1 LGHNA, CDR2 YSLEER.

The chain has TRBV3-1 and TRBJ2-1; D might be TRBD2 (5 bases). TRBJ2-7 explains the end of the DNA better; the J call may be wrong. This CDR3 region has 17 residues. Germline V gives CDR1 LGHDT, CDR2 YNNKEL (reference sequence). The CDR3 spells CASSRSSPGEPYNEQYF. The CDR3 DNA is TGTGCCAGCAGTAGGTCTAGCCCCGGGGAGCCCTACAATGAGCAGTACTTC.

The chain carries TRBV12-3 or TRBV12-4 and TRBJ1-4; 7 bases fit TRBD1. The CDR3 length is 14 residues. The V gene end was trimmed by 6 bases and the J gene end by 4 bases; junction bases not matched to a gene: 5. The CDR3 sequence: CASSLQGHNEKLFF. DNA for the CDR3: TGTGCCAGCAGCTTACAGGGGCATAATGAAAAACTGTTTTTT.

The chain has TRBV11-2 and TRBJ2-1; no clear D gene. The J call may not be correct, given that the DNA end is closer to TRBJ2-7. The CDR3 length is 13 residues. Germline V gene sequence: CDR1 SGHAT, CDR2 FQNNGV. Here the CDR3 reads CASSVDSYNEQYF. CDR3 DNA sequence: TGTGCCAGCAGCGTTGACTCCTACAATGAGCAGTACTTC.

The chain joins TRBV7-2 to TRBJ2-4, with 7 positions matching TRBD1. The end of the DNA fits TRBJ2-7 better, so the J call may be wrong. The CDR3 has 14 amino acids. Germline CDR1 is SGHTA and CDR2 is FQGNSA. For the CDR3, the DNA is TGTGCCAGCAGCCGGGACAGACCACTAAACGAGCAGTACTTC. As protein: CASSRDRPLNEQYF.

The CDR3 bases are TGCGCCAGCAGCCAAGATGTTGGGCAGGAGAGAGGCTACACCTTC. This translates into CASSQDVGQERGYTF. J is TRBJ1-2 and V is TRBV4-3; D not certain. The CDR3 totals 15 residues. V dropped 0 bases and J dropped 8 bases, with 16 bases sitting between them. The germline V gene has CDR1 LGHNA and CDR2 YSLEER.

In this sample, this clonotype turned up a few times. This sequence joins TRBV12-3 or TRBV12-4 and TRBJ1-1; 7 nucleotides line up with TRBD1. The CDR3 runs 13 residues. V was clipped by 5 bases and J by 6 bases; unmatched bases: 6. The CDR3 DNA sequence: TGTGCCAGCAGTGTTACAGGGGCATCTGAAGCTTTCTTT. Protein: CASSVTGASEAFF.

V is TRBV12-3 or TRBV12-4 and J is TRBJ2-5; the D is unclear. V was cut by 7 bases and J by 11 bases, with 14 bases left in between. The CDR3 is 11 amino acids. CDR3 bases: TGTGCCAGCACCCTAAACAATGAGCAGTACTTC. Amino acid sequence: CASTLNNEQYF.

This sequence joins TRBV5-8 and TRBJ2-7; 7 nucleotides agree with TRBD1. V was clipped by 5 bases and J by 9 bases; unmatched bases: 14. The CDR3 is 14 amino acids. Germline assignment: CDR1 SGHTS and CDR2 YDEGEE. The CDR3 coding sequence is TGTGCCAGCAGTCGCCAGACAGGGACAATTGGGCAGTACTTC. Its translation: CASSRQTGTIGQYF.

The chain links TRBV4-1 to TRBJ2-7; 8 positions agree with TRBD2. The CDR3 extends over 13 amino acids. Germline V CDR1 and CDR2: MGHRA, YSYEKL. J was trimmed by 7 bases and V by 1 base; bases with no gene match: 3. The DNA of the CDR3 is TGCGCCAGCAGCCAAGCGAGACTAGCGGAGCAGTACTTC. It specifies CASSQARLAEQYF.

The chain links TRBV4-3 to TRBJ2-1, with D uncertain. The CDR3 covers 13 residues. Germline V gives CDR1 LGHNA, CDR2 YSLEER. V lost 0 bases and J 9 bases, leaving 9 bases between the germline ends. The CDR3 here is CASSQDRHSEQFF. CDR3 nucleotide sequence: TGCGCCAGCAGCCAAGATCGGCACTCTGAGCAGTTCTTC.

In its sample, this clonotype was seen a few times. The chain has TRBV6-5 and TRBJ2-1, with a possible D match to TRBD1 (5 bases). The end of the DNA fits TRBJ2-7 better, so the J call may be wrong. CDR1 is MNHEY, CDR2 SVGAGI, per germline. This CDR3 is built from 15 residues. CDR3: CATQPDRISYNEQYF. The CDR3 DNA sequence: TGTGCCACCCAACCCGACAGAATCTCCTACAATGAGCAGTACTTC.

This clonotype was observed a single time. The J gene is TRBJ1-5, the V gene TRBV6-2 or TRBV6-3; tentative D call: TRBD1 (6 bases). The CDR3 length is 14 residues. Germline lookup yields CDR1 MNHEY and CDR2 SVGEGT. Trimming stripped 3 bases from V and 9 bases from J, with 15 bases between. The chain's CDR3 is CASSYTGMELPQHF. CDR3 DNA sequence: TGTGCCAGCAGTTATACAGGGATGGAACTGCCCCAGCATTTT.

The CDR3 nucleotides are TGTGCCAGCAGGTCCGCTGGGGCAGTGAAGCGCTACACCTTC. Translating gives CASRSAGAVKRYTF. The chain combines TRBV12-3 or TRBV12-4 with TRBJ1-2, with D perhaps matching TRBD1 (5 bases). V was cut by 6 bases and J by 9 bases, with 20 bases left in between. CDR3 length: 14 residues.

The chain carries TRBV14 and TRBJ1-2; no definite D call. The CDR3 is 13 amino acids. Germline V gene sequence: CDR1 SGHDN, CDR2 FVKESK. Between the trimmed V and J ends, which lost 4 bases and 0 bases, there was a span of 6 bases. The CDR3, as DNA: TGTGCCAGCAGCCCCAATGCTAACTATGGCTACACCTTC. Translating it yields CASSPNANYGYTF.

This clonotype was counted a few times. A read error is possible here, since a much larger clone lies one base away. The chain joins TRBV6-2 or TRBV6-3 to TRBJ2-5; D might be TRBD2 (5 bases). CDR1 is MNHEY, CDR2 SVGEGT, per germline. The CDR3 extends over 14 amino acids. The CDR3 reads CVSRSPGNQETQYF. The CDR3 bases are TGTGTCAGCAGATCCCCGGGGAACCAAGAGACCCAGTACTTC.

This clonotype showed up just a few times. The chain joins TRBV20-1 to TRBJ2-5; 10 bases line up with TRBD2. Germline assignment: CDR1 DFQATT and CDR2 SNEGSKA (reference sequence). The CDR3 runs 13 residues. Germline trimming cut 3 bases from V and 7 bases from J; bases unmatched to any gene: 5. The CDR3 loop is CSARGTSVGTQYF. The CDR3 DNA sequence: TGCAGTGCTAGGGGGACTAGCGTGGGGACCCAGTACTTC.

This chain uses TRBV5-6 with TRBJ2-1; 8 bases are shared with TRBD1. Losses at the gene ends were 5 bases for V and 3 bases for J; bases not matched to a gene: 10. The CDR3 totals 16 residues. The V gene's germline CDR1 is SGHDT and CDR2 YYEEEE. In DNA form, the CDR3 reads TGTGCCAGCAGGTTGAACCAGGGGGCTAACTACAATGAGCAGTTCTTC. This sequence encodes CASRLNQGANYNEQFF.